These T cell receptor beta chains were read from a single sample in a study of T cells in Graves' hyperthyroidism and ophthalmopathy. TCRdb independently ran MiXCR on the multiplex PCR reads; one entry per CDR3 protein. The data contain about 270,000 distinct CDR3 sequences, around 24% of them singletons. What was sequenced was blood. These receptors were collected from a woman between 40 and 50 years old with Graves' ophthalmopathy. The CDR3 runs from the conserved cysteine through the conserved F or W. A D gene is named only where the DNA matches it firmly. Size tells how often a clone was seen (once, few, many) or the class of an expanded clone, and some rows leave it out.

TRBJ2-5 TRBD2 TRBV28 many TGTGCCAGCAGGAGGCCTAGCGGGATTGAGACCCAGTACTTC CASRRPSGIETQYF
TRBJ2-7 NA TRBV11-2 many TGTGCCAGCAGACCAAGGGACCTCACCTACGAGCAGTACTTC CASRPRDLTYEQYF
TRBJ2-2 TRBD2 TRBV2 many TGTGCCAGCAGTCCTAGACTAGCGGCTATCACCGGGGAGCTGTTTTTT CASSPRLAAITGELFF
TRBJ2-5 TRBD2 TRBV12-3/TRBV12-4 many TGTGCCAGCACCCCTAGCGGGTATACGACCCAGTACTTC CASTPSGYTTQYF
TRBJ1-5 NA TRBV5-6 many TGTGCCAGCAGCCCCCTAAGCCAGGCGGACAATCAGCCCCAGCATTTT CASSPLSQADNQPQHF
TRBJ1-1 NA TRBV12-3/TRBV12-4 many TGTGCCAGTGGTCGAGCAGGCGGGACTGAAGCTTTCTTT CASGRAGGTEAFF
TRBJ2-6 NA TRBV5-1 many TGCGCCAGCAGTAAGACAGTCTCTGGGGCCAACGTCCTGACTTTC CASSKTVSGANVLTF
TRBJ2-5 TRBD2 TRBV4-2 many TGTGCCAGCAGCCAAAAACTAGCGGGAGGGGAGACCCAGTACTTC CASSQKLAGGETQYF
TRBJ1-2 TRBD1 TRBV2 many TGTGCCAGCAGTGCTCCCACCGGGACAGGGTTTAACTATGGCTACACCTTC CASSAPTGTGFNYGYTF
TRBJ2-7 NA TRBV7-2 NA TGTGCCAGCAGCTTAGTTTCGGGTACGAGGGAGCAGTACTTC CASSLVSGTREQYF
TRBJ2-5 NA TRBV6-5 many TGTGCCAGCAGCTCGGCCCTATCCGAGACCCAGTACTTC CASSSALSETQYF
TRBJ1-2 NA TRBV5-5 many TGTGCCAGCAGCTTATCAGATTCACTCGGCTATGGCTACACCTTC CASSLSDSLGYGYTF
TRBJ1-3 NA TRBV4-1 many TGCGCCAGCAGCCAACGTCACTCCCCTATCGGAAACACCATATATTTT CASSQRHSPIGNTIYF
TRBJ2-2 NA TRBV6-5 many TGTGCCAGCAGTTACTCAGGGGACCTGGCCGGGGAGCTGTTTTTT CASSYSGDLAGELFF
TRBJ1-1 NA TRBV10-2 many TGCGCCAGCAGTGAGTCGAGGGGTGGGAGGAACACTGAAGCTTTCTTT CASSESRGGRNTEAFF
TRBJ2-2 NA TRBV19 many TGTGCCAGTAGTATTAATTTGGCAGCCGGGGAGCTGTTTTTT CASSINLAAGELFF
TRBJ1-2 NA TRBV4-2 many TGTGCCAGCAGCCACCGGGGCGAATATGGCTACACCTTC CASSHRGEYGYTF
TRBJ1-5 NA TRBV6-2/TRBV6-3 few TGTGCCAGCAGTACGCCAGGGCCCCAGCATTTT CASSTPGPQHF
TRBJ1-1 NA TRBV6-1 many TGTGCCAGCAGTGAGATGATTAGGGGGAACACTGAAGCTTTCTTT CASSEMIRGNTEAFF
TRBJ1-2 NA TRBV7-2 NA TGTGCCAGCAGCTCGGGATATGGCTACATCTTC CASSSGYGYIF
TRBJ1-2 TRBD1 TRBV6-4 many TGTGCCAGCGGACAGGCAGGGTACTATGGCTACACCTTC CASGQAGYYGYTF
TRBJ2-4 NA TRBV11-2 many TGTGCCAGCAGCCCAGTCGCGGGTCTAGCCAAAAACATTCAGTACTTC CASSPVAGLAKNIQYF
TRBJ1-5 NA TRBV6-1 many TGTGCCAGCAGGAGTAGCAGTCAGCCCCAGCATTTT CASRSSSQPQHF
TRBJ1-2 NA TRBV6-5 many TGTGCCAGCAGTTACTCGTACACTGGGGCCTATGGCTACACCTTC CASSYSYTGAYGYTF
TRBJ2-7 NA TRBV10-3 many TGTGCCATCAGTGAGGGGGCGACCTACGAGCAGTACTTC CAISEGATYEQYF
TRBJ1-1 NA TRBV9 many TGTGCCAGCAGCCCCCGGGGGGATGCTGAAGCTTTCTTT CASSPRGDAEAFF
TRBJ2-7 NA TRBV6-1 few TGTGCCAGCACCTTCGAGGGGATACGGGGCGAGCAGTACTTC CASTFEGIRGEQYF
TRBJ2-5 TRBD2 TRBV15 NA TGTGCCACCAACAGAGGTGTGAGCGGGAGAGTTGGGGAGGAGACCCAGTACTTC CATNRGVSGRVGEETQYF
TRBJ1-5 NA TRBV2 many TGTGCCAGCAGGGCACAGGGATCAGGACAGCCCCAGCATTTT CASRAQGSGQPQHF
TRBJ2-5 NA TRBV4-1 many TGCGCCAGCAGCCACGAAAGGGGGACCCAGTACTTC CASSHERGTQYF
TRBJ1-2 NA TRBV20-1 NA TGCAGTGCTAGAGATACCCGTGGCTACACCTTC CSARDTRGYTF
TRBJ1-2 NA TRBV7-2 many TGTGCCAGCAGCTTAGCCATTGAGTATGGCTACACCTTC CASSLAIEYGYTF
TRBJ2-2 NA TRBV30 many TGTGCCTTTTCCACCGGGGAGCTGTTTTTT CAFSTGELFF
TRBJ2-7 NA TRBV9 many TGTGCCAGCAGCGTAGGGACAACAACCCCTGGCGAGCAGTACTTC CASSVGTTTPGEQYF
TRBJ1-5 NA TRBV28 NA NA CASILGGQGANQPQHF
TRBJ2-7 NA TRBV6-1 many TGTGCCAGCAGTGAGCCACTACCTTACGAGCAGTACTTC CASSEPLPYEQYF
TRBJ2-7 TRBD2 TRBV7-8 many TGTGCCAGCAGTCCGCGGCGGGGGTGGTCCTACGAGCAGTACTTC CASSPRRGWSYEQYF